The 10 T cell receptor beta chains reported below all come from one sample, sequenced in a study of vaccination effects on CD4 cells after COVID-19. Measured with immunoSEQ multiplex PCR; TCRdb has only the in-frame clones, and not every one. The sample has tens of thousands of clones, approximately 74% seen once. These receptors are not linked to any known antigen. The ViraFEST assay expanded antigen-specific CD4+ T cells with viral peptide pools before sequencing. CD4+ T cell isolation took place after 10 days of culture. This specimen was CD4+ T cells from PBMCs cultured with HCoV-229E spike peptides, taken before COVID-19 vaccination. All receptors derive from a human donor who received a COVID-19 vaccine.

This clone was detected only a few times. The V gene is TRBV18, the J gene TRBJ1-2; D gene uncertain. V was cut by 0 bases and J by 1 base, with 12 bases left in between. The CDR3 sequence is 16 residues long. Germline CDR1 KGHSH, CDR2 LQKENI. CDR3 sequence reads: CASSPPLHGYNYGYTF. CDR3 DNA sequence: TGTGCCAGCTCACCACCCTTGCACGGATATAACTATGGCTACACCTTC.

This rearrangement joins TRBV3-1 (or the pseudogene TRBV3-2) to TRBJ1-6, with 11 bases fitting TRBD1. CDR3 length: 14 amino acids. The V and J ends lost 5 bases and 8 bases, in that order; junction bases with no gene match: 2. The germline CDR1 and CDR2 sequences are LGHDT and YNNKEL (reference sequence). The CDR3 DNA follows: TGTGCCAGCAGCTTGGGACAGGGGGATTCACCCCTCCACTTT. It is translated as CASSLGQGDSPLHF.

The J gene is TRBJ1-4, the V gene TRBV10-2; maybe TRBD1 (6 bases). The CDR3 loop spans 13 amino acids. Per the germline V gene, CDR1 is WSHSY and CDR2 is SAAADI. Deletions cut 7 bases from V and 8 bases from J, with 14 bases between. The chain's CDR3 is CASIRGAGEKLFF. Written as DNA, the CDR3 is TGCGCCAGCATCCGGGGGGCCGGGGAAAAACTGTTTTTT.

The chain recombines TRBV19 with TRBJ2-5; 7 nucleotides line up with TRBD1. Germline V CDR1 and CDR2: LNHDA, SQIVND (reference sequence). The CDR3 spans 15 residues. J lost 1 base, V lost 4 bases, and 6 bases had no gene match. The CDR3 is CASSTWDSLQETQYF. Written as DNA, the CDR3 is TGTGCCAGTAGTACCTGGGACAGTCTCCAAGAGACCCAGTACTTC. Full variable domain (outside the CDR3, taken from reference TRBV19 and TRBJ2-5): DGGITQSPKYLFRKEGQNVTLSCEQNLNHDAMYWYRQDPGQGLRLIYYSQIVNDFQKGDIAEGYSVSREKKESFPLTVTSAQKNPTAFYLCASSTWDSLQETQYFGPGTRLLVL.

The V and J genes are TRBV7-8 and TRBJ1-2; perhaps TRBD1 as D (5 bases). The CDR3 is 13 residues long. From germline, CDR1 is SGHVS and CDR2 FQNEAQ. V lost 0 bases and J lost 3, with 5 bases in between. The CDR3 DNA follows: TGTGCCAGCAGCTTAGCGGGGGACTATGGCTACACCTTC. As protein: CASSLAGDYGYTF. The whole variable domain, remainder taken from reference TRBV7-8 and TRBJ1-2, is GAGVSQSPRYKVAKRGQDVALRCDPISGHVSLFWYQQALGQGPEFLTYFQNEAQLDKSGLPSDRFFAERPEGSVSTLKIQRTQQEDSAVYLCASSLAGDYGYTFGSGTRLTVV.

The V call is TRBV19, the J call TRBJ1-5; tentatively, D is TRBD1 (5 bases). Germline V gene data show CDR1 as LNHDA and CDR2 as SQIVND (reference sequence). V dropped 5 bases and J dropped 6 bases, with 17 bases sitting between them. The CDR3 has 15 residues. The CDR3, as DNA: TGTGCCAGTAGTGTTGGGGGGGTTGGAAGTCAGCCCCAGCATTTT. It is translated as CASSVGGVGSQPQHF. Drawing the rest from reference TRBV19 and TRBJ1-5, the complete variable domain is DGGITQSPKYLFRKEGQNVTLSCEQNLNHDAMYWYRQDPGQGLRLIYYSQIVNDFQKGDIAEGYSVSREKKESFPLTVTSAQKNPTAFYLCASSVGGVGSQPQHFGDGTRLSIL.

This clone was seen only a few times. Written as DNA, the CDR3 is TGTGCCAGCAGCCGGAGCGGAAACATTCAGTACTTC. It yields the protein CASSRSGNIQYF. V and J are TRBV3-1 (or the pseudogene TRBV3-2) and TRBJ2-4; TRBD2 is a possible D gene (5 bases). Germline CDR1 and CDR2: LGHDT and YNNKEL (reference sequence). The CDR3 contains 12 residues. V was trimmed by 4 bases and J by 6 bases, leaving 7 bases between them.

This rearrangement joins TRBV9 to TRBJ2-2; 15 bases fit TRBD2. CDR1 is SGDLS and CDR2 is YYNGEE in the germline V gene. The CDR3 contains 17 residues. V was clipped by 5 bases and J by 1 base; unmatched bases: 3. CDR3 sequence (DNA): TGTGCCAGCAGACCGGGACTAGCGGGGGGGAACACCGGGGAGCTGTTTTTT. Its translation: CASRPGLAGGNTGELFF.

CDR3 coding DNA: TGCGCCAGCACATCGACTAGCTTGAGGGTCAACAATGAGCAGTTCTTC. Residues: CASTSTSLRVNNEQFF. V usage is TRBV5-1 and J usage is TRBJ2-1; TRBD2 aligns across 7 bases. This CDR3 spans 16 amino acids. V gave up 6 bases and J gave up 5 bases; unmatched junction bases: 14. CDR1 is SGHRS, CDR2 YFSETQ, per germline.

The chain uses TRBV6-5 and TRBJ2-7, with TRBD2 matching over 7 bases. This CDR3 comprises 13 residues. Germline V gene lookup returns CDR1 MNHEY and CDR2 SVGAGI. Losses at the gene ends were 5 bases for V and 3 bases for J; bases not matched to a gene: 4. CDR3 nucleotide sequence: TGTGCCAGCAGTCGCGGGGGTAGCTACGAGCAGTACGTC. Its protein product is CASSRGGSYEQYV.